A single sample is the source of the 28 T cell receptor beta chains below, sequenced in a study of blood T cell repertoires in COVID-19. Sequenced by immunoSEQ multiplex PCR; TCRdb stores in-frame clones only, minus some. The sample lists some 160,000 clones, just under 80% occurring once. Material for sequencing was peripheral blood. The receptor set was obtained from a man between 70 and 80 years old with active or convalescent COVID-19.

This clone was seen a single time. The chain employs TRBV7-9 and TRBJ1-1, with D possibly being TRBD1 (5 bases). The CDR3 extends over 14 amino acids. V dropped 3 bases and J dropped 3 bases, with 11 bases sitting between them. Germline V lookup: CDR1 SEHNR, CDR2 FQNEAQ (reference sequence). CDR3 nucleotides: TGTGCCAGCAGCTTGGCAGGGATGGACACTGAAGCTTTCTTT. It is translated as CASSLAGMDTEAFF.

The chain has TRBV5-1 and TRBJ2-5, with 9 bases identical to TRBD1. With 2 bases clipped from V and 3 bases from J, the junction kept 8 bases outside the gene matches. Germline lookup yields CDR1 SGHRS and CDR2 YFSETQ. The length of the CDR3 is 16 residues. CDR3 sequence reads: CASSFSPGTGKETQYF. The CDR3 DNA reads as TGCGCCAGCAGCTTCTCTCCCGGGACAGGGAAAGAGACCCAGTACTTC.

The rearrangement links TRBV29-1 to TRBJ1-3; D unresolved. Trimming took 7 bases from V and 0 from J, leaving 7 bases between them. Germline CDR1 SQVTM, CDR2 ANQGSEA. CDR3 size: 12 residues. In DNA form, the CDR3 reads TGCAGCGGAGGCCACTCTGGAAACACCATATATTTT. Its translation: CSGGHSGNTIYF.

The V gene is TRBV5-1, the J gene TRBJ2-2; 13 nucleotides agree with TRBD2. The CDR3 length is 16 residues. CDR1 is SGHRS, CDR2 YFSETQ, per germline. The junction had 8 bases not matched to a gene; V was cut back by 5 bases and J by 7 bases. CDR3 sequence reads: CASRPVGLAGVGELFF. The CDR3 bases are TGCGCCAGCAGGCCAGTAGGACTAGCGGGAGTCGGGGAGCTGTTTTTT.

The chain links TRBV10-3 to TRBJ1-2, with TRBD1 matching over 7 bases. The CDR3 contains 13 residues. Unmatched junction bases numbered 5, after V lost 5 bases and J lost 5 bases. Germline-derived CDR1 and CDR2 are ENHRY and SYGVKD. This CDR3 reads CAISPGTAYGYTF. DNA for the CDR3: TGTGCCATCAGTCCCGGGACAGCGTATGGCTACACCTTC.

V usage is TRBV6-5 and J usage is TRBJ1-2, with D possibly TRBD1 on 6 matching bases. This CDR3 spans 16 amino acids. Germline loops: CDR1 MNHEY, CDR2 SVGAGI. Trimming took 0 bases from V and 8 from J, leaving 19 bases between them. The CDR3 here is CASSYSISYREGGYTF. In nucleotides, the CDR3 is TGTGCCAGCAGTTACTCGATCTCCTACAGGGAGGGGGGCTACACCTTC.

The J gene is TRBJ1-1, the V gene TRBV6-5; TRBD1 is a possible D gene (5 bases). Germline lookup yields CDR1 MNHEY and CDR2 SVGAGI. The CDR3 spans 15 residues. Between the trimmed V and J ends, which lost 5 bases and 1 base, there was a span of 14 bases. CDR3 DNA: TGTGCCAGCAGTAGATCGGCGGGGACGAACACTGAAGCTTTCTTT. This sequence encodes CASSRSAGTNTEAFF.

The chain combines TRBV6-5 with TRBJ1-2, with TRBD1 matching 7 bases. The CDR3 has 15 amino acids. Germline lookup yields CDR1 MNHEY and CDR2 SVGAGI. Germline trimming cut 8 bases from V and 4 bases from J; bases unmatched to any gene: 13. The CDR3 DNA is TGTGCCAGCGATCCCCAAGGGGGCGGCCTCTATGGCTACACCTTC. Encoded protein: CASDPQGGGLYGYTF.

This clone was seen a few times. The V call is TRBV5-1, the J call TRBJ1-5; no clear D. Trimming removed 4 bases at V and 1 base at J, with 12 bases between. The germline gives CDR1 SGHRS, CDR2 YFSETQ. This CDR3 has 15 residues. Here the CDR3 DNA reads TGCGCCAGCAGCCCGGACCCGGGGAGCAATCAGCCCCAGCATTTT. It yields the protein CASSPDPGSNQPQHF.

The chain employs TRBV6-6 and TRBJ1-2, with TRBD1 matching over 7 bases. With V trimmed by 10 bases and J by 1 base, 6 bases remained unmatched. CDR3 length: 13 residues. Germline values: CDR1 MNHNY, CDR2 SVGAGI (reference sequence). CDR3 region: CAITGVGNYGYTF. Here the CDR3 DNA reads TGTGCCATCACAGGGGTTGGTAACTATGGCTACACCTTC.

V gene TRBV4-3 combines with J gene TRBJ1-2, with 12 bases that match TRBD1. V lost 3 bases and J lost 7; bases outside the gene matches: 9. This CDR3 contains 16 residues. Germline CDR1 reads LGHNA; CDR2 reads YSLEER. In nucleotides, the CDR3 is TGCGCCAGCAGCCAGCACTCGGGACAGGGGGCGAGTGGCTACACCTTC. This translates into CASSQHSGQGASGYTF.

The gene calls are TRBV2 and TRBJ2-5; a possible D gene is TRBD2 (5 bases). CDR1 is SNHLY and CDR2 is FYNNEI in the germline V gene. Trimming pared 2 bases from V and 5 bases from J, leaving 12 bases between. This CDR3 contains 14 residues. CDR3 bases: TGTGCCAGCAGTGAACGGGTCCGGACTGAGACCCAGTACTTC. Amino acids: CASSERVRTETQYF.

The rearrangement uses TRBV18 and TRBJ1-4; 7 bases map to TRBD1. Unmatched junction bases numbered 7, after V lost 3 bases and J lost 0 bases. CDR1 is KGHSH, CDR2 LQKENI, per germline. The CDR3 loop spans 17 amino acids. The CDR3 loop is CASSPTGTAATNEKLFF. CDR3 nucleotide sequence: TGTGCCAGCTCACCGACCGGGACAGCCGCAACTAATGAAAAACTGTTTTTT.

V usage is TRBV4-3 and J usage is TRBJ1-1; 7 bases are a match to TRBD1. J lost 5 bases, V lost 4 bases, and 4 bases had no gene match. Germline loops: CDR1 LGHNA, CDR2 YSLEER. The CDR3 covers 13 residues. The CDR3 DNA reads TGCGCCAGCAGCCTACAGGGGAGGACTGAAGCTTTCTTT. Its protein is CASSLQGRTEAFF.

The V gene is TRBV11-3, the J gene TRBJ2-7; 7 bases are a match to TRBD2. V trimming: 1 base; J trimming: 2 bases; junction bases outside the gene matches: 5. CDR1 SGHNT and CDR2 YENEEA come from the germline V gene. CDR3 length: 15 residues. As DNA, the CDR3 is TGTGCCAGCAGCTTAGGAGCGGGAAGGCCCTACGAGCAGTACTTC. This encodes CASSLGAGRPYEQYF.

The chain joins TRBV12-3 or TRBV12-4 to TRBJ1-2; 12 nucleotides agree with TRBD1. The length of the CDR3 is 13 residues. The V segment lost 4 bases and the J segment 6 bases; nucleotides outside the gene matches: 0. In DNA, the CDR3 is TGTGCCAGCAGTTGGGACAGGGGGCATGGCTACACCTTC. Residues: CASSWDRGHGYTF.

This chain connects TRBV7-8 to TRBJ2-7; D is possibly TRBD1 (6 bases). The CDR3 is 14 amino acids. Germline V gene lookup returns CDR1 SGHVS and CDR2 FQNEAQ. V lost 3 bases and J 0 bases, leaving 9 bases between the germline ends. CDR3 bases: TGTGCCAGCAGCTTCAGGGGAAGCTCCTACGAGCAGTACTTC. Translated, it gives CASSFRGSSYEQYF. The full variable domain, its missing parts supplied by reference TRBV7-8 and TRBJ2-7, is GAGVSQSPRYKVAKRGQDVALRCDPISGHVSLFWYQQALGQGPEFLTYFQNEAQLDKSGLPSDRFFAERPEGSVSTLKIQRTQQEDSAVYLCASSFRGSSYEQYFGPGTRLTVT.

Turning to this clone: Additional DNA sequences in this sample encode the identical CDR3. V usage is TRBV6-5 and J usage is TRBJ2-5, with 15 bases that match TRBD2. CDR3 length: 15 residues. Germline CDR1 reads MNHEY; CDR2 reads SVGAGI. V lost 6 bases to trimming and J lost 4 bases; unmatched junction nucleotides: 3. CDR3 region: CASRRTSGGGETQYF. The CDR3 bases are TGTGCCAGCAGGCGGACTAGCGGGGGGGGAGAGACCCAGTACTTC.

The chain employs TRBV18 and TRBJ1-3; D call uncertain. CDR1 and CDR2 (germline): KGHSH, LQKENI. The V and J ends lost 1 base and 8 bases respectively, with 9 bases between them. This CDR3 spans 13 amino acids. In DNA, the CDR3 is TGTGCCAGCTCACCACGACTCCCGGACACCATATATTTT. Encoded protein: CASSPRLPDTIYF.

This clone was counted a single time. J is TRBJ2-1 and V is TRBV7-2; the D gene is possibly TRBD1 (5 bases). The V gene lost 8 bases and the J gene lost 2 bases, with 13 bases spanning the gap. CDR1 SGHTA and CDR2 FQGNSA come from the germline V gene. The CDR3 extends over 14 amino acids. Here the CDR3 reads CASSGAQTYNEQFF. CDR3 in DNA: TGTGCCAGCTCTGGGGCGCAGACCTACAATGAGCAGTTCTTC.

This sequence joins TRBV9 and TRBJ2-3; D remains unclear. This CDR3 has 16 amino acids. The V end was cut by 0 bases, the J end by 4 bases, with 15 bases between. Germline V gene sequence: CDR1 SGDLS, CDR2 YYNGEE. CDR3 loop: CASSVEGAPTADTQYF. As DNA, the CDR3 is TGTGCCAGCAGCGTAGAAGGAGCGCCAACGGCAGATACGCAGTATTTT.

This clone has ten or more counts. The V gene is TRBV5-1, the J gene TRBJ2-7; 13 positions agree with TRBD2. The CDR3 is 21 residues long. CDR1 is SGHRS, CDR2 YFSETQ, per germline. The V segment lost 5 bases and the J segment 2 bases; nucleotides outside the gene matches: 22. For the CDR3, the DNA is TGCGCCAGCAGTCTGAAAGGGATAACCGGGACTAGCGGGACTACTACCTACGAGCAGTACTTC. Translation gives CASSLKGITGTSGTTTYEQYF.

The V and J genes are TRBV7-2 and TRBJ2-3, with 7 positions matching TRBD1. The germline V gene has CDR1 SGHTA and CDR2 FQGNSA. There are 12 residues in the CDR3. Trimming at V came to 5 bases and at J to 5 bases, leaving 1 base not matched to a gene. CDR3 coding DNA: TGTGCCAGCAGCACAGGGGTAGATACGCAGTATTTT. It yields the protein CASSTGVDTQYF. The full variable domain, rest sourced from reference TRBV7-2 and TRBJ2-3, is GAGVSQSPSNKVTEKGKDVELRCDPISGHTALYWYRQSLGQGLEFLIYFQGNSAPDKSGLPSDRFSAERTGGSVSTLTIQRTQQEDSAVYLCASSTGVDTQYFGPGTRLTVL.

This chain links TRBV9 with TRBJ2-3; 13 bases agree with TRBD2. The CDR3 totals 16 residues. J lost 4 bases, V lost 4 bases, and 6 bases had no gene match. Per germline, CDR1 SGDLS and CDR2 YYNGEE. CDR3 nucleotide sequence: TGTGCCAGCAGCACCCGACTAGCGGGAGGACCAGATACGCAGTATTTT. Amino acid sequence: CASSTRLAGGPDTQYF.

This clone was observed a few times. This sequence joins TRBV6-2 or TRBV6-3 and TRBJ2-5; the match to TRBD1 covers 7 bases. CDR3 size: 13 residues. V trimming: 5 bases; J trimming: 3 bases; junction bases outside the gene matches: 3. Germline values: CDR1 MNHEY, CDR2 SVGEGT. CDR3 amino acids: CASSRGQEETQYF. The DNA for the CDR3 is TGTGCCAGCAGTCGCGGACAGGAAGAGACCCAGTACTTC.

The rearrangement links TRBV20-1 to TRBJ1-1; no clear D gene. The V and J ends lost 5 bases and 1 base respectively, with 5 bases between them. Germline CDR1 DFQATT, CDR2 SNEGSKA (reference sequence). This CDR3 has 11 amino acids. Written as DNA, the CDR3 is TGCAGTGCTTCGGGGAACACTGAAGCTTTCTTT. Its protein product is CSASGNTEAFF.

There are a few counts of this clone. The V and J genes are TRBV21-1 and TRBJ2-1; TRBD2 was called by the table and not checked on the DNA. TRBV21-1 is termed a pseudogene. The CDR3 spans 18 residues. The CDR3 DNA reads TGTGCCAGCAGCAGCCCTGCCGAGCGGGGGGGCGACTACAATGAGCAGTTCTTC. Translated, it gives CASSSPAERGGDYNEQFF.

The rearrangement links TRBV6-2 or TRBV6-3 to TRBJ2-1, with 10 positions matching TRBD2. Germline lookup yields CDR1 MNHEY and CDR2 SVGEGT. V shed 4 bases, J shed 3 bases, and the junction held 6 bases outside the gene matches. This CDR3 spans 16 amino acids. The CDR3 DNA sequence: TGTGCCAGCAGTTTCGGGACTAGCGACCTCTACAATGAGCAGTTCTTC. Translation: CASSFGTSDLYNEQFF.